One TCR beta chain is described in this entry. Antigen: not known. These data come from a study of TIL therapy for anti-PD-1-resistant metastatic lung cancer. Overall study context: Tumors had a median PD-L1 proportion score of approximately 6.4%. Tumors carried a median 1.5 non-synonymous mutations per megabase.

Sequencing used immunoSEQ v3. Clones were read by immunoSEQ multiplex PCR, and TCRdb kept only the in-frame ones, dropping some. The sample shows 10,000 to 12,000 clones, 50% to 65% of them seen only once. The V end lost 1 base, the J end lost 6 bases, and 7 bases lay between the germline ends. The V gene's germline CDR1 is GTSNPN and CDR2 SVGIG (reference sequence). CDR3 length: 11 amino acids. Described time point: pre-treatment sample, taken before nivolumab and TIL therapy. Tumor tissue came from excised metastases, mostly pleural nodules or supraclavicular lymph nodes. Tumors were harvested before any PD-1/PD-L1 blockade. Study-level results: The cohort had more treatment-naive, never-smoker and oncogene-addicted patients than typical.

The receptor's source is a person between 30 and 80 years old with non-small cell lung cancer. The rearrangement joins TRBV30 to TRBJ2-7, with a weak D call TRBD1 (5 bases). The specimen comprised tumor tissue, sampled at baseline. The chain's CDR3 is CAWSEQVEQYF. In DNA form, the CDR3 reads TGTGCCTGGAGTGAACAGGTCGAGCAGTACTTC.